This T cell receptor (beta chain) came from a study of beta chain features in type 1 diabetes. Study outcomes and limitations: Because the template was cDNA, high-expressing cells might be over-represented. A moderate, significant TCRB CDR3 shortening appeared in type 1 diabetes across four CD4+ subsets.

Turning to this clone: Its antigen is as yet unknown.

Germline V lookup: CDR1 MNHEY, CDR2 SMNVEV (reference sequence). With 5 bases removed from V and 6 bases from J, the gap between germline ends came to 14 bases. This CDR3 spans 14 amino acids. The authors reverse transcribed all of the isolated RNA, so sequencing captured expressed TCRB transcripts. Measured with immunoSEQ multiplex PCR; TCRdb has only the in-frame clones, and not every one. The sample lists hundreds of thousands of clones; 14% were seen once. This chain links TRBV27 with TRBJ1-5, with D perhaps matching TRBD1 (6 bases). The specimen was naive CD4+ T cells from blood. The TCR comes from a man aged 25 to 40 with type 1 diabetes. CDR3 DNA sequence: TGTGCCAGCAGTCTCGCAGGGGAGAGTCAGCCCCAGCATTTT. Protein product: CASSLAGESQPQHF.